This T cell receptor beta chain was recovered during a study of blood T cell repertoires in COVID-19. In the original processing: For nucleated cells, counts were estimated from reference gene primer amplification. Some clones are missing from TCRdb's copy, which holds only in-frame ones; the method was immunoSEQ multiplex PCR. D and trimming come from the DNA, and the V and J calls and clone size come from that table. The sample shows about 260,000 clones, 70% to 90% of them seen only once. Germline V CDR1 and CDR2: SGHRS, YFSETQ. The CDR3 covers 14 residues. The junction had 8 bases not matched to a gene; V was cut back by 3 bases and J by 5 bases. Enrolment of Seattle patients took place during active infection, and they were followed longitudinally.

The clonotype was recovered from an older woman with COVID-19, enrolled during active disease. The gene calls are TRBV5-1 and TRBJ2-7, with 7 bases lining up with TRBD1. Sequencing used peripheral blood. The DNA for the CDR3 is TGCGCCAGCAGCTCGACAAAGGGGGCTAACGAGCAGTACTTC. This gives the protein CASSSTKGANEQYF.